The clone carrying this T cell receptor beta chain has only a few counts. Its antigen is still unknown. The data are from a study of T-cell memory formation after mild COVID-19. Study at large: The two donors had largely donor-specific TCR clusters.

Study results and limitations: Mainly in CM and EM were contracting CD4+ clones; CD8+ were in EMRA.

A single record per CDR3 protein comes from TCRdb applying MiXCR to the 5' RACE reads. The sample holds some 160,000 distinct CDR3 sequences, around a third seen once. With 0 bases removed from V and 0 bases from J, the gap between germline ends came to 13 bases. This CDR3 has 17 residues. Per the germline V gene, CDR1 is KGHDR and CDR2 is SFDVKD. The sequence came from an adult woman who had mild COVID-19 (a few samples of this study predate the infection). Cell type and time point are not known. Sequenced input: PBMCs or a T cell subset sorted from them (not recorded which). The V gene is TRBV24-1, the J gene TRBJ2-5; D gene ambiguous. The CDR3 protein is CATSDLGLLGNQETQYF. In DNA, the CDR3 is TGTGCCACCAGTGATTTGGGCCTGCTAGGCAACCAAGAGACCCAGTACTTC.